One and the same sample provided the 6 T cell receptor beta chains below, sequenced in a study of T-cell reconstitution after alpha-beta-depleted transplantation in children. Unique molecular identifiers were built into the TCRbeta library. TCRdb recomputed calls from the PCR reads with MiXCR, one row per CDR3 protein. The sample lists about 100,000 distinct CDR3 sequences; 5% to 6% were seen once. The material sequenced was PBMCs, mostly from graft donor cells, taken 60 days after TCRalphabeta/CD19-depleted stem cell transplant. The receptors were sampled from a female patient younger than 10 who had a stem cell transplant for Fanconi anemia, so the T cells may come from the graft donor.

The genes are TRBV6-5 and TRBJ1-6; D remains ambiguous. This CDR3 is 15 amino acids long. The germline gives CDR1 MNHEY, CDR2 SVGAGI. The V end lost 2 bases, the J end lost 0 bases, and 5 bases lay between the germline ends. CDR3 nucleotides: TGTGCCAGCAGTTACGCAAGCTCCTATAATTCACCCCTCCACTTT. Protein product: CASSYASSYNSPLHF.

The table lists this clonotype with many counts. The chain employs TRBV11-2 and TRBJ2-1, with D unresolved. The V end lost 3 bases, the J end lost 2 bases, and 11 bases lay between the germline ends. Germline lookup yields CDR1 SGHAT and CDR2 FQNNGV. This CDR3 is built from 15 residues. The CDR3 loop reads CASSFSSGAYNEQFF. CDR3 sequence (DNA): TGTGCCAGCAGCTTTTCGTCAGGAGCCTACAATGAGCAGTTCTTC.

The chain has TRBV21-1 and TRBJ2-2; the table gives TRBD1 as D, unverified against the DNA. TRBV21-1 is termed a pseudogene. The CDR3 runs to 21 residues. The CDR3 DNA sequence: TGTGCCAGCAGCAAAGGGCAACCCGGGACAGGGATCCCCTCGAACACCGGGGAGCTGTTTTTT. Protein sequence: CASSKGQPGTGIPSNTGELFF.

The rearrangement uses TRBV28 and TRBJ2-3; TRBD2 matches at 8 bases. Germline loops: CDR1 MDHEN, CDR2 SYDVKM. This CDR3 region has 19 residues. Trimming took 4 bases from V and 6 from J; bases not matched to a gene: 21. The CDR3 protein is CASSSQYVSGTPGEDTQYF. The CDR3 DNA follows: TGTGCCAGCAGTTCGCAATACGTTAGCGGGACCCCCGGTGAGGATACGCAGTATTTT. Full variable domain (outside the CDR3, taken from reference TRBV28 and TRBJ2-3): DVKVTQSSRYLVKRTGEKVFLECVQDMDHENMFWYRQDPGLGLRLIYFSYDVKMKEKGDIPEGYSVSREKKERFSLILESASTNQTSMYLCASSSQYVSGTPGEDTQYFGPGTRLTVL.

This clonotype was seen at least ten times. This sequence joins TRBV18 and TRBJ2-7; perhaps TRBD2 as D (5 bases). CDR1 is KGHSH and CDR2 is LQKENI in the germline V gene. The CDR3 loop spans 12 amino acids. Trimming shortened V by 2 bases and J by 3 bases, and 5 bases separated the two germline ends. The CDR3: CASSPEGYEQYF. The CDR3 DNA follows: TGTGCCAGCTCACCAGAGGGCTACGAGCAGTACTTC.

The chain recombines TRBV18 with TRBJ1-5; TRBD1 agrees at 9 bases. V trimming: 3 bases; J trimming: 7 bases; junction bases outside the gene matches: 10. Germline CDR1 and CDR2: KGHSH and LQKENI. This CDR3 is built from 16 residues. CDR3 nucleotides: TGTGCCAGCTCACCGAGCACAGGGGGCGGCGGGCAGCCCCAGCATTTT. Translation gives CASSPSTGGGGQPQHF.